This T cell receptor beta chain was captured by sequencing in a study of blood T cell repertoires in COVID-19. This CDR3 region has 15 residues. V gave up 1 base and J gave up 2 bases, with 6 bases separating them. CDR1 MNHEY and CDR2 SMNVEV come from the germline V gene (reference sequence). Some clones are missing from TCRdb's copy, which holds only in-frame ones; the method was immunoSEQ multiplex PCR. The sample records about 260,000 clones, 83% being singletons. This clone was observed once. Sequenced sample: peripheral blood. The chain links TRBV27 to TRBJ2-6; the D gene is possibly TRBD2 (6 bases). This sequence was found in a man aged 60-69 years who had recovered from COVID-19. As DNA, the CDR3 is TGTGCCAGCAGTTTATGGGGGGCTGGGGCCAACGTCCTGACTTTC. This sequence encodes CASSLWGAGANVLTF.